This T cell receptor (beta chain) was captured by sequencing in a study of shared clonotypes between healthy human individuals. Germline trimming cut 3 bases from V and 4 bases from J; bases unmatched to any gene: 3. The germline V gene encodes CDR1 MNHEY and CDR2 SMNVEV (reference sequence). The CDR3 spans 14 residues. Produced via immunoSEQ multiplex PCR; TCRdb's table is partial and in-frame only. The sample lists about 1.1 million clones, approximately 75% occurring once. The chain carries TRBV27 and TRBJ2-7, with 10 bases fitting TRBD1. The TCR was taken from a man aged 18 to 35 in good health. Some clones in this sample may be carry-over from other donors' samples. The sequencing input was memory CD4+ T cells from PBMCs. Subset: CD45RA-negative fraction. The DNA of the CDR3 is TGTGCCAGCAGTTTGACAGGGGGCAAATACGAGCAGTACTTC. Translated: CASSLTGGKYEQYF.